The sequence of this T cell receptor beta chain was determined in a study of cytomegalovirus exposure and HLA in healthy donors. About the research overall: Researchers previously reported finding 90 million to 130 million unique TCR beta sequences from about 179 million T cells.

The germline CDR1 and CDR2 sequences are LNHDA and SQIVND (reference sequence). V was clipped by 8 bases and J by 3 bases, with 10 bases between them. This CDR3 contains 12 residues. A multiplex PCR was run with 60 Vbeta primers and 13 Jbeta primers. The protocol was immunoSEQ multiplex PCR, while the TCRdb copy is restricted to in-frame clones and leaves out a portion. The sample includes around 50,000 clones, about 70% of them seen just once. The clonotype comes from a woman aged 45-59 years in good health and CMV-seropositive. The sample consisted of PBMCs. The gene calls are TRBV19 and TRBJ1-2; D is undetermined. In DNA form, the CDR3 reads TGTGCCAGTGGCCGCCAGGACTATGGCTACACCTTC. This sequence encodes CASGRQDYGYTF.